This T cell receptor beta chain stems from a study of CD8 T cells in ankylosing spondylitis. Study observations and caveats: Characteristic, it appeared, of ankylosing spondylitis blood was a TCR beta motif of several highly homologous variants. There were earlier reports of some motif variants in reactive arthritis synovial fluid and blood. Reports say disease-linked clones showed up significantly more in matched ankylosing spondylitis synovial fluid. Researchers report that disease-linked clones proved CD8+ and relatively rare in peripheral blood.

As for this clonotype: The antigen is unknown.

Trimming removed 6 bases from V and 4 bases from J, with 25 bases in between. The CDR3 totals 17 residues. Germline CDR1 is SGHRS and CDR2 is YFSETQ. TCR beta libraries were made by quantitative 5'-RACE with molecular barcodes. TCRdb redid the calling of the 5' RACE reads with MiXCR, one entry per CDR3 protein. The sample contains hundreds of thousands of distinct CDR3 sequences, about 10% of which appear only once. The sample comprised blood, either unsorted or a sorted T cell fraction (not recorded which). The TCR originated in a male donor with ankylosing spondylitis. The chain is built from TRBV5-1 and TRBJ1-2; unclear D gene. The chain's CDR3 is CASKNPSRSAGGYGYTF. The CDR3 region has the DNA TGCGCCAGCAAAAACCCCTCCCGGTCAGCCGGCGGCTATGGCTACACCTTC.